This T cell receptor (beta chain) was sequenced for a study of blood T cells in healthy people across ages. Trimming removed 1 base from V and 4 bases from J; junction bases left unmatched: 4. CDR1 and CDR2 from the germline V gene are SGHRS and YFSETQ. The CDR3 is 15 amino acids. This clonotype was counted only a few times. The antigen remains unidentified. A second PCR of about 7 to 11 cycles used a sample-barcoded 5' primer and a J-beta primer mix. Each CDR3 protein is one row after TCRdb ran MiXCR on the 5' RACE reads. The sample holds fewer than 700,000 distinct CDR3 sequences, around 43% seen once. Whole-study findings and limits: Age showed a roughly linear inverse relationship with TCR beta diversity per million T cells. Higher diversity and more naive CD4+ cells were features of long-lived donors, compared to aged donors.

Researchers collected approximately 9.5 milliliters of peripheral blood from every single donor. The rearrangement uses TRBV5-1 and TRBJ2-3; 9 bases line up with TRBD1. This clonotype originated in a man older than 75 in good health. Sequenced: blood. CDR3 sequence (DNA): TGCGCCAGCAGCTTGAGAGGACAGGGGTCAGATACGCAGTATTTT. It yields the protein CASSLRGQGSDTQYF. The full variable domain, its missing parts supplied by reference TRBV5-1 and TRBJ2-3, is KAGVTQTPRYLIKTRGQQVTLSCSPISGHRSVSWYQQTPGQGLQFLFEYFSETQRNKGNFPGRFSGRQFSNSRSEMNVSTLELGDSALYLCASSLRGQGSDTQYFGPGTRLTVL.